This paragraph covers one T cell receptor beta chain sequence. The CDR3 runs to 15 residues. Deletions cut 7 bases from V and 1 base from J, with 14 bases between. Germline CDR1 is SNHLY and CDR2 is FYNNEI. The protocol was immunoSEQ multiplex PCR, while the TCRdb copy is restricted to in-frame clones and leaves out a portion. Of a few hundred thousand clones in the sample, roughly 87% were seen once. The record originates from a study of blood T cell repertoires in COVID-19. This receptor was identified in a man between 18 and 29 years old with active or convalescent COVID-19. Sample: peripheral blood. V is TRBV2 and J is TRBJ2-1; weak D call: TRBD2 (5 bases). CDR3 sequence: CASTDYAVSYNEQFF. For the CDR3, the DNA is TGTGCCAGCACCGACTACGCGGTTTCCTACAATGAGCAGTTCTTC.